These 12 T cell receptor beta chains share one sample of origin, sequenced in a study of T cells in women clearing cervical HPV infection. Sequencing was performed with immunoSEQ multiplex PCR; in TCRdb, only in-frame clones are kept and a portion is missing. Here the sample table reports some 20,000 clones. The specimen sequenced was blood buffy coat. The receptors were gathered from a woman between 18 and 70 years old with a cervical HPV16 infection that either progressed to CIN3+ or cleared (not recorded which).

Worth noting for this clone: The read ends 3 residues before the CDR3 terminus; that terminus is restored from the germline J gene. V gene TRBV19 combines with J gene TRBJ1-4; TRBD1 matches at 7 bases. The J segment lost 5 bases and the V segment lost 4 bases, leaving 7 bases of the junction unmatched. CDR3 length: 15 residues. Per the germline V gene, CDR1 is LNHDA and CDR2 is SQIVND (reference sequence). Partial CDR3 DNA: TGTGCCAGTAGTACTCCGGGACAGAGGAATGAAAAA. Its translation: CASSTPGQRNEK. The complete CDR3 protein is CASSTPGQRNEKLFF. The whole variable domain, filled in from reference TRBV19 and TRBJ1-4, reads DGGITQSPKYLFRKEGQNVTLSCEQNLNHDAMYWYRQDPGQGLRLIYYSQIVNDFQKGDIAEGYSVSREKKESFPLTVTSAQKNPTAFYLCASSTPGQRNEKLFFGSGTQLSVL.

As regards this clone: The read stops 3 residues short of the end of the CDR3; the missing end is completed from the germline J gene. This chain links TRBV2 with TRBJ1-1; 7 nucleotides agree with TRBD1. The J segment lost 5 bases and the V segment lost 2 bases, leaving 2 bases of the junction unmatched. Germline assignment: CDR1 SNHLY and CDR2 FYNNEI. The CDR3 has 13 amino acids. The CDR3 sequence: CASSEKGATEAFF. CDR3 DNA, as far as it was read: TGTGCCAGCAGTGAAAAGGGGGCAACTGAA. Full variable domain (outside the CDR3, taken from reference TRBV2 and TRBJ1-1): EPEVTQTPSHQVTQMGQEVILRCVPISNHLYFYWYRQILGQKVEFLVSFYNNEISEKSEIFDDQFSVERPDGSNFTLKIRSTKLEDSAMYFCASSEKGATEAFFGQGTRLTVV.

Comments on this clone: Read data end 3 residues before the CDR3 end; the end is taken from the germline J gene. The chain joins TRBV18 to TRBJ2-2; D gene unclear. V dropped 0 bases and J dropped 6 bases, with 2 bases sitting between them. CDR3 size: 12 residues. Per the germline V gene, CDR1 is KGHSH and CDR2 is LQKENI. Partial CDR3 DNA: TGTGCCAGCTCACCACCCGCCGGGGAG. It translates to CASSPPAGE. In full, the CDR3 is CASSPPAGELFF.

Concerning this clone itself: The CDR3 extends 3 residues past the end of the read, so its final part is completed from the germline J gene. The chain joins TRBV16 to TRBJ1-2; a possible D gene is TRBD1 (5 bases). Germline V lookup: CDR1 KGHSY, CDR2 FQNENV. V was shortened by 4 bases and J by 3 bases, with 18 bases between the two germline ends. The CDR3 is made up of 16 amino acids. The CDR3 loop reads CASSRGLWDSHYGYTF. CDR3 bases read: TGTGCCAGCAGCCGTGGCCTTTGGGACTCACACTATGGC.

A note on this clone: The read stops 3 residues short of the end of the CDR3; the missing end is completed from the germline J gene. This chain connects TRBV19 to TRBJ1-2; 9 bases align to TRBD1. Germline-derived CDR1 and CDR2 are LNHDA and SQIVND (reference sequence). This CDR3 has 12 residues. The part of the CDR3 DNA that was read is TGTGCCAGCAGACAGGGGGATTACGAC. Translation gives CASRQGDYD. The full CDR3 is CASRQGDYDYTF. Using reference TRBV19 and TRBJ1-2 for the parts outside the CDR3, the full variable domain is DGGITQSPKYLFRKEGQNVTLSCEQNLNHDAMYWYRQDPGQGLRLIYYSQIVNDFQKGDIAEGYSVSREKKESFPLTVTSAQKNPTAFYLCASRQGDYDYTFGSGTRLTVV.

The covered CDR3 bases are TGCGCCAGCAGCCAAGAGGGACAGGTAAATTCACCC. Its translation: CASSQEGQVNSP. The complete CDR3 sequence is CASSQEGQVNSPLHF. This chain links TRBV4-1 with TRBJ1-6; the match to TRBD1 covers 8 bases. The read comes to an end 3 residues before the CDR3 does, leaving the germline J gene to fill in the end. The germline gives CDR1 MGHRA, CDR2 YSYEKL. The CDR3 extends over 15 amino acids. The V gene end was trimmed by 0 bases and the J gene end by 7 bases; junction bases not matched to a gene: 2.

With regard to this clone: The read falls 3 residues short of the CDR3 end, and the missing part is taken from the germline J gene. The chain employs TRBV5-1 and TRBJ2-7; possibly TRBD1 for D (5 bases). CDR3 length: 15 residues. Trimming took off 1 base at V and 1 base at J, with 12 bases between the two ends. CDR1 and CDR2 (germline): SGHRS, YFSETQ. CDR3 loop: CASSLSAGKSYEQYF. The sequenced part of the CDR3 DNA is TGCGCCAGCAGCTTGTCAGCAGGGAAGTCCTACGAG.

About this clone itself: The sequenced fragment ends 3 residues before the CDR3 boundary, so the rest is inferred from the germline J gene. This rearrangement joins TRBV6-4 to TRBJ1-4; TRBD1 matches 8 bases. Per the germline V gene, CDR1 is MRHNA and CDR2 is SNTAGT. CDR3 length: 17 amino acids. With 1 base clipped from V and 6 bases from J, the junction kept 10 bases outside the gene matches. The CDR3: CASSDLAGGASYEKLFF. The CDR3 DNA, read in part, is TGTGCCAGCAGTGACTTGGCAGGGGGCGCGAGTTATGAAAAA.

Turning to this clone: From the germline J gene comes the end of the CDR3, since the read stops 3 residues before it. V usage is TRBV30 and J usage is TRBJ2-1; D is possibly TRBD2 (6 bases). This CDR3 spans 15 amino acids. V was shortened by 0 bases and J by 9 bases, with 18 bases between the two germline ends. CDR1 and CDR2 (germline): GTSNPN, SVGIG (reference sequence). CDR3 sequence: CAWSVRASSVGEQFF. CDR3 DNA, as far as it was read: TGTGCCTGGAGTGTACGGGCTTCTAGCGTGGGTGAG.

In the case of this clone: Read data end 3 residues before the CDR3 end; the end is taken from the germline J gene. The chain is built from TRBV5-5 and TRBJ2-1, with a possible D match to TRBD1 (6 bases). Trimming removed 4 bases at V and 6 bases at J, with 17 bases between. The germline V gene encodes CDR1 SGHKS and CDR2 YYEKEE (reference sequence). The CDR3 loop spans 15 amino acids. The part of the CDR3 DNA that was read is TGTGCCAGCAGCACTACAGGGTACTCCGGCAATGAG. It translates to CASSTTGYSGNE. In full, the CDR3 reads CASSTTGYSGNEQFF.

Remarks on this clone: The CDR3 extends 3 residues past the end of the read, so its final part is completed from the germline J gene. The genes are TRBV18 and TRBJ2-2, with 8 nucleotides matching TRBD1. The V gene end was trimmed by 0 bases and the J gene end by 5 bases; junction bases not matched to a gene: 5. The germline CDR1 and CDR2 sequences are KGHSH and LQKENI. The CDR3 totals 16 residues. CDR3 loop: CASSPPTGQGTGELFF. CDR3 bases read: TGTGCCAGCTCACCACCGACTGGACAGGGTACCGGGGAG.

Remarks on this clone: The CDR3 goes on 3 residues after the read ends, and that part is filled in from the germline J gene. This chain links TRBV6-2 or TRBV6-3 with TRBJ2-5, with 10 nucleotides matching TRBD2. The CDR3 spans 16 residues. In germline, CDR1 is MNHEY, CDR2 SVGEGT. Germline trimming cut 0 bases from V and 4 bases from J; bases unmatched to any gene: 5. CDR3 DNA (partial): TGTGCCAGCAGTTACTCAGCGGGGGGGCTCGGAGAGACC. Amino acid sequence: CASSYSAGGLGET. The CDR3 as a whole reads CASSYSAGGLGETQYF.